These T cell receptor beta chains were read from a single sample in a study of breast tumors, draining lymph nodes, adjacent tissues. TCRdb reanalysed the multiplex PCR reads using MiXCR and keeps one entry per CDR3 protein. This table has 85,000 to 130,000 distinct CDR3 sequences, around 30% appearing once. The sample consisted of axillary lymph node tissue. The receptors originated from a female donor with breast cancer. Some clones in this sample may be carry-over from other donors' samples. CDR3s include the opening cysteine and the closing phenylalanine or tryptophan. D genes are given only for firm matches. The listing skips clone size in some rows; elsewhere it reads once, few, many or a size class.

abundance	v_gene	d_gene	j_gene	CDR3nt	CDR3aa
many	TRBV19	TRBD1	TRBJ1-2	TGTGCCAGTAGTGTCTACAGGGGGTCGGTTCATGGCTACACCTTC	CASSVYRGSVHGYTF
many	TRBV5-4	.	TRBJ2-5	TGTGCCAGCAGCTTGGGAGTAGGGATCGGTCAAGAGACCCAGTACTTC	CASSLGVGIGQETQYF
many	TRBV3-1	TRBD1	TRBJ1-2	TGTGCCAGCAGCCAAGTTTCAGGGGGCGAAAATAGGTATGGCTACACCTTC	CASSQVSGGENRYGYTF
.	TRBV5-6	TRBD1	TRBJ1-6	TGTGCCAGCAGCGCGACAGGGGCCGTTAATTCACCCCTCCACTTT	CASSATGAVNSPLHF
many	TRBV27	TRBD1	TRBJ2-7	TGTGCCAGCAGTTTCCTTTCGGGGACAGGGCCCCACGAGCAGTACTTC	CASSFLSGTGPHEQYF
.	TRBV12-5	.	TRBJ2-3	TGTGCTGGTGGTTTGGTCGTCGCAGATACGCAGTATTTT	CAGGLVVADTQYF
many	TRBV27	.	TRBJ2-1	TGTGCCAGCAGGTTCGCTGCCTACAATGAGCAGTTCTTC	CASRFAAYNEQFF
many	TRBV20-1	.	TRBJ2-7	TGCAGTGCTAGAGAAGGCCGAGCCTACGAGCAGTACTTC	CSAREGRAYEQYF
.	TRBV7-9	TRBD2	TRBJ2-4	TGTGCCAGCAGCCAGGCGGGGGGAAACATTCAGTACTTC	CASSQAGGNIQYF
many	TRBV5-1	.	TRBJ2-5	TGCGCCAGCAGCCCGAGAAGGAGAGAGACCCAGTACTTC	CASSPRRRETQYF
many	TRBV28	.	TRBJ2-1	TGTGCCAGCAGTCTCAGGGTCAATGAGCAGTTCTTC	CASSLRVNEQFF
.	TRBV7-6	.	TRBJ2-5	TGTGCCAGCAGCTTAGGCCCGAACACCCAGGCGAACCAAGAGACCCAGTACTTC	CASSLGPNTQANQETQYF
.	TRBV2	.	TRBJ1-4	TGTGCCAGCAGCGGACAGAGTGAAAAACTGTTTTTT	CASSGQSEKLFF
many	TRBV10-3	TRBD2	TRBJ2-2	TGTGCCATCAGTTCAAGCGGGAAAAACCCCGGGGAGCTGTTTTTT	CAISSSGKNPGELFF
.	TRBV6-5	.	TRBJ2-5	TGTGCCAGCAGTCACTCAGGCTGGCAACAAGAGACCCAGTACTTC	CASSHSGWQQETQYF
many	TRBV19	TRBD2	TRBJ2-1	TGTGCCAGTACCGTAGCGGGGGGCCCAAACAATGAGCAGTTCTTC	CASTVAGGPNNEQFF
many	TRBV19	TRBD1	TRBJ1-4	TGTGCCAGTAGTACTGGACAGGGGTCTAATGAAAAACTGTTTTTT	CASSTGQGSNEKLFF
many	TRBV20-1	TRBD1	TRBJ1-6	TGCAGTGCTAGGCCGGGACAGGGTGGAGTGGGGAATTCACCCCTCCACTTT	CSARPGQGGVGNSPLHF
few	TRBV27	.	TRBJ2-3	TGTGCCAGCAGTGAAACATCCGGGGCCGGATACGATACGCAGTATTTT	CASSETSGAGYDTQYF
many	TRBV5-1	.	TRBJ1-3	TGCGCCAGCAGCGGAGGCAGCTCTGGAAACACCATATATTTT	CASSGGSSGNTIYF
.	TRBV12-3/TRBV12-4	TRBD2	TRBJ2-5	TGTGCCAGCAGTTTACGGCTAGCGGGAGGTGTTGAGACCCAGTACTTC	CASSLRLAGGVETQYF
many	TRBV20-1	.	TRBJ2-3	TGCAGTGCTATATCCAGCGGGACAGATACGCAGTATTTT	CSAISSGTDTQYF
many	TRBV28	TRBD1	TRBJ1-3	TGTGCCAGCATCCTCGGACAGGGAGGACGAAGAAACACCATATATTTT	CASILGQGGRRNTIYF
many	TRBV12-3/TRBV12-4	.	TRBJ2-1	TGTGCCAGCAAACCCGCTAACAATGAGCAGTTCTTC	CASKPANNEQFF
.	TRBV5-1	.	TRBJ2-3	TGCGCCAGCAGCCCCCTTCAGGGACACAACACAGATACGCAGTATTTT	CASSPLQGHNTDTQYF
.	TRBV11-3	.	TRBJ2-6	TGTGCCAGCAGCGACTCTGGGGCCACCGTCCTGACTTTC	CASSDSGATVLTF
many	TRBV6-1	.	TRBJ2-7	TGTGCCACCTCAGGGGTTCGCGAGCAGTACTTC	CATSGVREQYF
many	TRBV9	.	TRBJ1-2	TGTGCCAGCAGCGTAGACAGCCCTGCGAGTGGCTACACCTTC	CASSVDSPASGYTF
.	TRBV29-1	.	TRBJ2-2	TGCAGCGTTCGGGGAGGGACAGGGGAGCTGTTTTTT	CSVRGGTGELFF
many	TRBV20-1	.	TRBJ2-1	TGCAGTGCTAGCGTCTCGGCGGGGTCCTACAATGAGCAGTTCTTC	CSASVSAGSYNEQFF
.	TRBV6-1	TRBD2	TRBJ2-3	TGTGCCAGCACTACGGGACTAGCAGGCAATGAGCAGTATTTT	CASTTGLAGNEQYF
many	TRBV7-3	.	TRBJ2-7	TGTGCCAGCAGCCCCGGGGTTGGCGACGAGCAGTACTTC	CASSPGVGDEQYF
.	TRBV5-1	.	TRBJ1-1	TGCGCCAGCAGAACAGGGACGAACACTGAAGCTTTCTTT	CASRTGTNTEAFF
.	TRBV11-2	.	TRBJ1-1	TGTGCCAGCAGCTCGATAACGAACACTGAAGTTTTCTTT	CASSSITNTEVFF
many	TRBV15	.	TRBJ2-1	TGTGCCACCAGCAGAGATGGTCAGGGCCACAATGAGCAGTTCTTC	CATSRDGQGHNEQFF
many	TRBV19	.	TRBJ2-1	TGTGCCAGTAGACGGGGGAGTCGGTACAATGAGCAGTTCTTC	CASRRGSRYNEQFF
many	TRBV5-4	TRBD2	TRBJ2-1	TGTGCCAGCAGCTGGGGACTAGCGTATGAGCAGTTCTTC	CASSWGLAYEQFF
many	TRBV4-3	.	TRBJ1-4	TGCGCCAGCAGCCTTGTGCTGAATGAAAAACTGTTTTTT	CASSLVLNEKLFF
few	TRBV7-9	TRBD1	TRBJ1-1	TGTGCCAGCAGCGAACAGGGGGGGCGGACTGAAGCTTTCTTT	CASSEQGGRTEAFF
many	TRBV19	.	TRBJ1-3	TGTGCCAGTAGTTCCCGTAGGATGTCTGGAAACACCATATATTTT	CASSSRRMSGNTIYF
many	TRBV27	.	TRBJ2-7	TGTGCCAGCAGTTTAGCGGGCCGAGAGTACGAGCAGTACTTC	CASSLAGREYEQYF
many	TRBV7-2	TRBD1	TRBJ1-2	TGTGCCAGCAGCTCAGCCACAGGGGCTAACTATGGCTACACCTTC	CASSSATGANYGYTF
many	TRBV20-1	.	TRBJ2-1	TGCAGTGCTAGAGATGCCGAATACTCCTACAATGAGCAGTTCTTC	CSARDAEYSYNEQFF
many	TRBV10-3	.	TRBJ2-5	TGTGCCATCAGCAGAGGGTACCAAGAGACCCAGTACTTC	CAISRGYQETQYF